The source of this T cell receptor (beta chain) is a study of tumor-infiltrating lymphocytes in primary liver carcinoma. Whole-study context: About 3.5 to 7.5 million productive TCRbeta reads were obtained from the samples, with similar numbers across tissue types.

This clonotype was found a few times. Its specificity is unknown. The authors made TCR beta cDNA from roughly 480 ng total RNA with a constant-region primer. Each TCR beta library was derived from three nested multiplex PCR rounds that employed slightly modified ARM-PCR. Investigators reported that the first two PCR rounds, at roughly 10 cycles each, used TRBV1-TRBV30 forward primers with a C-beta reverse primer. TCRdb ran MiXCR on the multiplex PCR reads and lists one entry per CDR3 protein. This repertoire shows 190,000 or so distinct CDR3 sequences, less than 75% found once; its top ten account for about 7.1%. The germline CDR1 and CDR2 sequences are LGHNT and FRNRAP. This CDR3 has 17 amino acids. V shed 1 base and J 1 base; nucleotides not matched to a gene: 4. Unsorted whole blood served as the source of blood RNA, and germline DNA was extracted as well. Infection with HBV was chronic in patients; they were treatment-naive.

Study-wide points: Significantly greater top-250-clone fractions characterized tumors relative to blood (p = 0.039). Compared with tumor region pairs, tumor-adjacent and tumor-blood pairs overlapped less.

The rearrangement links TRBV12-5 to TRBJ2-4, with 10 bases identical to TRBD1. Material for sequencing was peripheral blood. The origin of this receptor is a woman aged 55-75 years with primary liver carcinoma and hepatitis B virus infection. The CDR3 DNA follows: TGTGCTAGTGGTTTGGGGGACAGGGGAAGCGCCAAAAACATTCAGTACTTC. Its translation: CASGLGDRGSAKNIQYF.